This entry features one T cell receptor (beta chain) sequence. The antigen is undetermined. The repertoire was sequenced with immunoSEQ multiplex PCR; TCRdb's copy has only in-frame clones and lacks some. The data hold around 38,000 clones, with approximately 93% observed a single time. This record comes from a study of T cells in tuberculosis. General observations from the study: Shorter CDR3-alpha in active tuberculosis partly drove smaller distances. Selection depended on which cryopreserved specimens were available.

The CDR3 extends over 16 amino acids. Per germline, CDR1 SNHLY and CDR2 FYNNEI. V was pared by 4 bases and J by 0 bases, with 15 bases between. The chain combines TRBV2 with TRBJ1-2; D gene uncertain. Sequenced sample: PBMCs. The receptor was derived from a donor between 10 and 35 years old with latent tuberculosis or without tuberculosis infection. The CDR3 region is CASSVKTFAANYGYTF. The CDR3 nucleotides read TGTGCCAGCAGTGTTAAAACTTTCGCTGCTAACTATGGCTACACCTTC.